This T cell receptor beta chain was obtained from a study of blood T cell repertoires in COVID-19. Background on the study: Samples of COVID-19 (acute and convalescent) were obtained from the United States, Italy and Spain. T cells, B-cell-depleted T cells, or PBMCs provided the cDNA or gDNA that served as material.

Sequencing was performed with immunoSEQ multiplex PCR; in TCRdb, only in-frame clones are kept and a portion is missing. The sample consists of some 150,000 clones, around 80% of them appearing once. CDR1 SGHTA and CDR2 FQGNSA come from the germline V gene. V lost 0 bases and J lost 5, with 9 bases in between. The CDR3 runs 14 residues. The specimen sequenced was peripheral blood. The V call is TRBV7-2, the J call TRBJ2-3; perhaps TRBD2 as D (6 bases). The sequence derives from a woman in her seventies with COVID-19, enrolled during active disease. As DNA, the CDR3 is TGTGCCAGCAGCTTAGCGGGAGGTAGAGATACGCAGTATTTT. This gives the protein CASSLAGGRDTQYF.